This T cell receptor beta chain was recorded in a study of CD8 T cells in Susac syndrome. Between the trimmed V and J ends, which lost 0 bases and 2 bases, there was a span of 11 bases. Germline V gene sequence: CDR1 SGHRS, CDR2 YFSETQ. The CDR3 is 15 residues long. Reverse transcription of about 0.5 to 1 ug RNA used random hexamers. TCRdb used MiXCR to reprocess the immunoSEQ multiplex PCR reads, holding one entry per CDR3 protein. This sample has roughly 80,000 distinct CDR3 sequences; 90% to 95% occur once, and the top ten carry less than 0.55%. The clonotype originates from a human donor with multiple sclerosis. The chain joins TRBV5-1 to TRBJ2-5; TRBD1 is a possible D gene (6 bases). Sequencing was carried out using CD8+ T cells from PBMCs. CDR3 nucleotide sequence: TGCGCCAGCAGCTTGGCGGGACACCTTCAAGAGACCCAGTACTTC. Protein: CASSLAGHLQETQYF.